The 29 T cell receptor beta chains below all came from one sample that was sequenced in a study of neurological immune-mediated disorders. TCRdb independently ran MiXCR on the 5' RACE reads; one entry per CDR3 protein. Of 87,000 or so distinct CDR3 sequences in the sample, about 3.8% are singletons; the top ten hold about 6%. Sequenced sample: PBMCs. All receptors come from a woman between 18 and 29 years old with multiple sclerosis.

This clonotype was picked up many times. V gene TRBV5-1 combines with J gene TRBJ1-1; D remains unclear. In germline, CDR1 is SGHRS, CDR2 YFSETQ. V was cut by 2 bases and J by 3 bases, with 23 bases left in between. This CDR3 is 18 amino acids long. Here the CDR3 reads CASSFLGIKTGIDTEAFF. As DNA, the CDR3 is TGCGCCAGCAGCTTCCTAGGGATTAAGACGGGGATCGACACTGAAGCTTTCTTT.

This clonotype was observed at least ten times. This chain links TRBV5-1 with TRBJ2-2, with D perhaps matching TRBD1 or TRBD2 (5 bases each). Germline CDR1 is SGHRS and CDR2 is YFSETQ. The germline V and J ends were trimmed by 4 bases and 1 base, with 8 bases remaining between them. The CDR3 contains 14 residues. Here the CDR3 reads CASSEGLNTGELFF. The CDR3, as DNA: TGCGCCAGCAGCGAGGGGCTGAACACCGGGGAGCTGTTTTTT.

This clonotype was counted many times. J is TRBJ1-6 and V is TRBV28; D unclear. Between the trimmed V and J ends, which lost 6 bases and 0 bases, there was a span of 6 bases. CDR1 is MDHEN and CDR2 is SYDVKM in the germline V gene. This CDR3 is 14 amino acids long. The CDR3: CASSRSSYNSPLHF. The CDR3 coding sequence is TGTGCCAGCAGCCGTAGCTCCTATAATTCACCCCTCCACTTT. The variable domain in full, with the rest retrieved from reference TRBV28 and TRBJ1-6, is DVKVTQSSRYLVKRTGEKVFLECVQDMDHENMFWYRQDPGLGLRLIYFSYDVKMKEKGDIPEGYSVSREKKERFSLILESASTNQTSMYLCASSRSSYNSPLHFGNGTRLTVT.

This clonotype was seen at least ten times. This sequence joins TRBV6-2 or TRBV6-3 and TRBJ2-7; 8 bases line up with TRBD2. Germline trimming cut 0 bases from V and 0 bases from J; bases unmatched to any gene: 7. Germline CDR1 reads MNHEY; CDR2 reads SVGEGT. This CDR3 has 17 amino acids. Written as DNA, the CDR3 is TGTGCCAGCAGTTACTCCGGTAGCGGGGAAGACTCCTACGAGCAGTACTTC. Residues: CASSYSGSGEDSYEQYF.

The sample holds many counts of this clonotype. The gene calls are TRBV5-6 and TRBJ2-1, with TRBD2 matching over 8 bases. V dropped 2 bases and J dropped 8; count of bases not matched to a gene: 6. The CDR3 consists of 14 residues. The V gene's germline CDR1 is SGHDT and CDR2 YYEEEE. The CDR3 DNA sequence: TGTGCCAGCAGCTTCCTTTTTAGCGGGGATGAGCAGTTCTTC. Residues: CASSFLFSGDEQFF.

This clonotype was counted ten times or more. This CDR3 is CARPRGIYNEQFF. For the CDR3, the DNA is TGCGCCAGACCCCGGGGTATCTACAATGAGCAGTTCTTC. V gene TRBV5-1 combines with J gene TRBJ2-1; tentative D call: TRBD2 (5 bases). Germline CDR1 is SGHRS and CDR2 is YFSETQ. CDR3 size: 13 residues. V gave up 8 bases and J gave up 3 bases, with 12 bases separating them.

This clonotype was seen many times. The CDR3 region is CSARRAPNEKLFF. The CDR3 coding sequence is TGCAGTGCTAGGAGGGCCCCAAATGAAAAACTGTTTTTT. The V call is TRBV20-1, the J call TRBJ1-4; D is ambiguous. Trimming took 3 bases from V and 5 from J, leaving 10 bases between them. The CDR3 has 13 amino acids. Germline V lookup: CDR1 DFQATT, CDR2 SNEGSKA (reference sequence).

The table lists this clonotype with many counts. V usage is TRBV20-1 and J usage is TRBJ2-2; TRBD1 might be the D (5 bases). This CDR3 is built from 15 residues. The germline gives CDR1 DFQATT, CDR2 SNEGSKA (reference sequence). Trimming took off 1 base at V and 5 bases at J, with 14 bases between the two ends. CDR3 loop: CSARVRTAGTGELFF. The CDR3 DNA reads TGCAGTGCTAGAGTTCGGACCGCAGGGACCGGGGAGCTGTTTTTT.

In its sample, this clonotype was seen a few times. The J gene is TRBJ2-7, the V gene TRBV20-1, with TRBD1 as a possible D gene (5 bases). The V gene lost 0 bases and the J gene lost 7 bases, with 22 bases spanning the gap. From germline, CDR1 is DFQATT and CDR2 SNEGSKA (reference sequence). The CDR3 totals 16 residues. CDR3 protein: CSARDPSRSTDKEQYF. CDR3 nucleotide sequence: TGCAGTGCTAGAGATCCTTCGCGGTCCACGGACAAAGAGCAGTACTTC.

This clonotype was seen repeatedly, ten times or more. V and J are TRBV5-1 and TRBJ2-2, with 8 bases fitting TRBD2. The CDR3 covers 17 residues. Per the germline V gene, CDR1 is SGHRS and CDR2 is YFSETQ. The trim removed 7 bases at V and 0 bases at J, leaving 11 bases unmatched. The CDR3 reads CASFSGSGVPNTGELFF. The CDR3 DNA follows: TGCGCCAGCTTTAGTGGTAGCGGGGTGCCGAACACCGGGGAGCTGTTTTTT. Based on the CDR3 plus reference TRBV5-1 and TRBJ2-2, the full variable domain is KAGVTQTPRYLIKTRGQQVTLSCSPISGHRSVSWYQQTPGQGLQFLFEYFSETQRNKGNFPGRFSGRQFSNSRSEMNVSTLELGDSALYLCASFSGSGVPNTGELFFGEGSRLTVL.

This clonotype was counted many times. The V and J genes are TRBV5-1 and TRBJ2-2, with a tentative D call TRBD1 (5 bases). From germline, CDR1 is SGHRS and CDR2 YFSETQ. Trimming took off 8 bases at V and 1 base at J, with 12 bases between the two ends. The CDR3 sequence is 14 residues long. The CDR3 nucleotides are TGCGCCAGTGCCCAGGGTGGGAACACCGGGGAGCTGTTTTTT. This encodes CASAQGGNTGELFF.

To note about this clonotype: This CDR3 is missing its conserved last phenylalanine or tryptophan, likely due to a read error. The chain joins TRBV12-3 or TRBV12-4 to TRBJ2-7, with D uncertain. The CDR3 runs to 15 residues. V was pared by 1 base and J by 2 bases, with 12 bases between. CDR3 protein: CASSLEASDTYEQYN. In nucleotides, the CDR3 is TGTGCCAGCAGTTTAGAGGCATCTGATACCTACGAGCAGTACAAC.

In its sample, this clonotype was seen many times. The CDR3 reads CSVDGYRGRPEAFF. CDR3 nucleotide sequence: TGCAGCGTTGATGGTTACAGGGGAAGGCCTGAAGCTTTCTTT. The chain carries TRBV29-1 and TRBJ1-1, with 7 bases that match TRBD1. Germline CDR1 and CDR2: SQVTM and ANQGSEA. The V gene end was trimmed by 3 bases and the J gene end by 6 bases; junction bases not matched to a gene: 10. The CDR3 runs to 14 residues.

This clonotype occurred a few times. This sequence joins TRBV20-1 and TRBJ2-1; D ambiguous. V was shortened by 4 bases and J by 6 bases, with 19 bases between the two germline ends. CDR1 is DFQATT, CDR2 SNEGSKA, per germline (reference sequence). CDR3 length: 15 amino acids. CDR3 DNA: TGCAGTGCTAAGAGGTGGGCCCGCGATACCAATGAGCAGTTCTTC. Protein product: CSAKRWARDTNEQFF.

This clonotype has at least ten counts. The DNA of the CDR3 is TGTGCCAGCCGGGGAGCGGGAGCTGCCCAAGAGACCCAGTACTTC. Its protein product is CASRGAGAAQETQYF. The rearrangement links TRBV6-5 to TRBJ2-5, with 8 bases matching TRBD2. V shed 8 bases, J shed 1 base, and the junction held 9 bases outside the gene matches. Germline values: CDR1 MNHEY, CDR2 SVGAGI. CDR3 length: 15 residues.

This clonotype was seen only a few times. V gene TRBV9 combines with J gene TRBJ2-1; D remains unclear. CDR3 length equals 15 residues. Trimming shortened V by 0 bases and J by 0 bases, and 7 bases separated the two germline ends. Per the germline V gene, CDR1 is SGDLS and CDR2 is YYNGEE. The CDR3 nucleotides read TGTGCCAGCAGCGTAGTGAGCGCCTCCTACAATGAGCAGTTCTTC. The encoded protein is CASSVVSASYNEQFF.

This clonotype was recorded many times. The chain carries TRBV6-5 and TRBJ2-3; D unclear. V was shortened by 3 bases and J by 6 bases, with 10 bases between the two germline ends. Germline CDR1 MNHEY, CDR2 SVGAGI. This CDR3 spans 13 amino acids. The DNA for the CDR3 is TGTGCCAGCAGTTATTCGTTCGGGGATACGCAGTATTTT. This encodes CASSYSFGDTQYF.

This clonotype was counted ten times or more. The genes are TRBV7-9 and TRBJ1-4, with a possible D match to TRBD1 (5 bases). Germline V CDR1 and CDR2: SEHNR, FQNEAQ (reference sequence). Trimming pared 1 base from V and 5 bases from J, leaving 11 bases between. The CDR3 is made up of 15 amino acids. The CDR3 loop is CASSLGGTENEKLFF. Written as DNA, the CDR3 is TGTGCCAGCAGCTTAGGAGGGACGGAAAATGAAAAACTGTTTTTT. Full variable domain (missing parts from reference TRBV7-9 and TRBJ1-4): DTGVSQNPRHKITKRGQNVTFRCDPISEHNRLYWYRQTLGQGPEFLTYFQNEAQLEKSRLLSDRFSAERPKGSFSTLEIQRTEQGDSAMYLCASSLGGTENEKLFFGSGTQLSVL.

This clonotype was recorded at least ten times. The chain couples TRBV5-6 to TRBJ1-1, with D unclear. The length of the CDR3 is 12 residues. Trimming removed 4 bases at V and 6 bases at J, with 10 bases between. The germline CDR1 and CDR2 sequences are SGHDT and YYEEEE. CDR3 sequence reads: CASSASLPEAFF. The CDR3 region has the DNA TGTGCCAGCAGCGCGAGTTTACCTGAAGCTTTCTTT.

This clonotype was found many times. The chain couples TRBV5-1 to TRBJ2-3; TRBD1 matches at 10 bases. After removal of 4 bases from V and 4 bases from J, the junction contained 9 bases not matched to a gene. The CDR3 sequence is 16 residues long. Germline V gene sequence: CDR1 SGHRS, CDR2 YFSETQ. CDR3 loop: CASSPRGGQGSDTQYF. The DNA of the CDR3 is TGCGCCAGCAGCCCCAGGGGGGGACAGGGGTCAGATACGCAGTATTTT. The full variable domain, completed using reference TRBV5-1 and TRBJ2-3, is KAGVTQTPRYLIKTRGQQVTLSCSPISGHRSVSWYQQTPGQGLQFLFEYFSETQRNKGNFPGRFSGRQFSNSRSEMNVSTLELGDSALYLCASSPRGGQGSDTQYFGPGTRLTVL.

This clonotype showed up just a few times. CDR3 protein: CASSFGSASRADTQYF. CDR3 DNA: TGCGCCAGCAGCTTCGGCTCGGCTAGTAGGGCAGATACGCAGTATTTT. The chain uses TRBV5-1 and TRBJ2-3; D call uncertain. CDR1 SGHRS and CDR2 YFSETQ come from the germline V gene. The CDR3 contains 16 residues. V shed 2 bases and J shed 4 bases, with 17 bases lying between them.

This clonotype was seen at least ten times. The rearrangement links TRBV12-3 or TRBV12-4 to TRBJ2-3; 13 positions match TRBD2. This CDR3 contains 15 residues. J was trimmed by 4 bases and V by 4 bases; bases with no gene match: 2. In DNA, the CDR3 is TGTGCCAGCAGTTCGGGACTAGCGGGGTCAGATACGCAGTATTTT. This sequence encodes CASSSGLAGSDTQYF.

This clonotype has a count of ten or more. In nucleotides, the CDR3 is TGTGCCTGGAGTACAGGGGTAGTCAATGAGCAGTTCTTC. As protein: CAWSTGVVNEQFF. The chain combines TRBV30 with TRBJ2-1, with 7 nucleotides matching TRBD1. CDR1 and CDR2 (germline): GTSNPN, SVGIG (reference sequence). V lost 2 bases to trimming and J lost 6 bases; unmatched junction nucleotides: 4. The length of the CDR3 is 13 residues.

In this sample, this clonotype turned up many times. The gene calls are TRBV28 and TRBJ2-7, with D possibly being TRBD1 (5 bases). CDR3 length equals 17 residues. CDR1 and CDR2 (germline): MDHEN, SYDVKM. V was shortened by 2 bases and J by 1 base, with 18 bases between the two germline ends. CDR3 residues: CASSLNRIGAPSYEQYF. DNA for the CDR3: TGTGCCAGCAGTTTAAATCGTATAGGGGCCCCTTCCTACGAGCAGTACTTC.

Many counts were recorded for this clonotype. V and J are TRBV13 and TRBJ2-1; 11 nucleotides line up with TRBD2. CDR1 PRHDT and CDR2 FYEKMQ come from the germline V gene (reference sequence). V lost 5 bases, J lost 4 bases, and 7 bases stayed unmatched. This CDR3 contains 16 residues. In DNA form, the CDR3 reads TGTGCCAGCAGCCAGGCTAGCGGGGGGCCTTACAATGAGCAGTTCTTC. Residues: CASSQASGGPYNEQFF.

This clonotype was picked up many times. The V gene is TRBV9, the J gene TRBJ2-7; the D gene could be TRBD1 or TRBD2 (5 bases each). The CDR3 loop spans 14 amino acids. Trimming removed 0 bases from V and 10 bases from J, with 17 bases in between. Germline loops: CDR1 SGDLS, CDR2 YYNGEE. CDR3 loop: CASSVGGTVVDQYF. In nucleotides, the CDR3 is TGTGCCAGCAGCGTAGGTGGGACCGTCGTGGATCAGTACTTC.

At least ten counts were recorded for this clonotype. The chain couples TRBV12-3 or TRBV12-4 to TRBJ1-5; D not certain. Deletions cut 6 bases from V and 5 bases from J, with 17 bases between. CDR3 size: 15 residues. The CDR3 reads CASRRTSGSHQPQHF. CDR3 sequence (DNA): TGTGCCAGCAGGCGGACGTCTGGATCCCATCAGCCCCAGCATTTT.

The table lists this clonotype with many counts. CDR3 loop: CASSQVGVETQYF. The CDR3 DNA sequence: TGTGCCAGCAGCCAAGTGGGAGTAGAGACCCAGTACTTC. The V gene is TRBV3-1, the J gene TRBJ2-5; possible D gene TRBD2, 5 bases. The CDR3 contains 13 residues. Germline V gene sequence: CDR1 LGHDT, CDR2 YNNKEL (reference sequence). V was cut by 1 base and J by 4 bases, with 7 bases left in between.

This clonotype was recorded many times. The chain has TRBV7-9 and TRBJ2-1; 11 bases agree with TRBD2. Germline lookup yields CDR1 SEHNR and CDR2 FQNEAQ (reference sequence). Trimming at V came to 6 bases and at J to 5 bases, leaving 9 bases not matched to a gene. The CDR3 totals 16 residues. DNA of the CDR3: TGTGCCAGCAGATGGCTAGCGGGGGGAAAAAACAATGAGCAGTTCTTC. Amino acids: CASRWLAGGKNNEQFF. The variable domain in full, with the rest retrieved from reference TRBV7-9 and TRBJ2-1, is DTGVSQNPRHKITKRGQNVTFRCDPISEHNRLYWYRQTLGQGPEFLTYFQNEAQLEKSRLLSDRFSAERPKGSFSTLEIQRTEQGDSAMYLCASRWLAGGKNNEQFFGPGTRLTVL.